The entry below describes one T cell receptor beta chain. Trimming took off 5 bases at V and 0 bases at J, with 7 bases between the two ends. CDR3 size: 14 residues. The germline CDR1 and CDR2 sequences are SGHVS and FQNEAQ. Clones were read by immunoSEQ multiplex PCR, and TCRdb kept only the in-frame ones, dropping some. The sample contains some 150,000 clones, roughly 94% of which appear only once. This record belongs to a study of control samples from healthy donors and cancer patients. The TCR sequence derives from a man aged 40-49 years in good health. Source material: blood. The rearrangement joins TRBV7-8 to TRBJ1-4; D uncertain. The CDR3 bases are TGTGCCAGCAGCGAGACATCAACTAATGAAAAACTGTTTTTT. Amino acid sequence: CASSETSTNEKLFF.